Below, one T cell receptor (beta chain) is given with its context. Its antigen is currently not known. Per-base qualities were not stored, and no clone one base away is much larger. Relative to germline, V is 3 bases shorter and J is 0 bases shorter, with 10 bases between their ends. CDR1 MNHNS and CDR2 SASEGT were looked up in the germline V gene. The CDR3 goes from the cysteine to the phenylalanine over 15 residues. Solely the CDR3 DNA is kept, with 45 bases framed from the first base. Library preparation used the immunoSEQ multiplex PCR assay. For the multiplex PCR, a mixture combining 60 forward primers for TCR Vbeta segments and 13 reverse primers for TCR Jbeta segments was used. The CDR3 region of rearranged TCR beta genes was amplified from genomic DNA with a multiplex PCR assay. The amplified TCR beta libraries were sequenced on the Illumina HiSeq System as 87-base-pair reads. Per the original workflow: A later analysis tallied approximately 87 million unique TCR beta chains across the roughly 610 repertoires, and around 9.9 million of those chains were shared by two or more donors. A nearest-neighbor algorithm error-corrected the raw reads and collapsed the reads into unique sequences, merging closely related sequences to remove PCR and sequencing errors. CDR3 sequences were aligned to IMGT reference sequences to assign V, D and J gene segments. For a sequence to be retained, a match of at least six nucleotides was required to both a V gene segment and a J gene segment. A rearrangement was called productive if the CDR3 had no stop codons and remained in frame with V and J, and every other rearrangement was called non-productive. Following IMGT convention, CDR3 was defined as the stretch from the second conserved V-encoded cysteine to the conserved J-encoded phenylalanine. In an earlier analysis of approximately 590 of the donors, sequences lacking an unambiguous match to a single V gene segment were excluded. In an earlier analysis of several hundred of the donors, V segments were called functional above 56.7% productive rearrangements and were called segregating when the between-donor standard deviation exceeded 5%. A statistical classification framework was built for diagnosing cytomegalovirus status from the catalog of TCR beta chain sequences. A later analysis assigned V and J genes by comparing TCR nucleotide sequences with IMGT/GENE-DB human TR gene sequences. A later analysis assigned CDR3 sequences and most-parsimonious VDJ recombination scenarios with the TCRdist pipeline. A later analysis defined each TCR beta chain by its CDR3 amino acid sequence plus V-gene family, and excluded reads lacking a unique V-gene family. In a later analysis, around 600 highly shared, low-generation-probability nucleotide sequences were removed to address suspected cross-contamination and a sequencing artifact. In a later analysis, a clonal expansion index was calculated for each public chain from normalized within-repertoire ranks of inferred template counts. Generation probabilities in a later analysis came from a VDJ recombination model fitted to out-of-frame rearrangements, and those results were checked against IGoR. In a later analysis, TCR-TCR, TCR-HLA and TCR-CMV co-occurrence was scored with hypergeometric tests, and a repertoire-size bias correction was applied to TCR pairs. In a later analysis, false discovery rates were estimated by permuting HLA or CMV assignments 20 times. In a later analysis, co-occurring TCRs were grouped with DBSCAN, and TCRdist sequence similarity was added when clustering was performed within HLA-allele-positive subsets. For co-occurrence clustering, repertoires with fewer than 30,000 or more than 120,000 public chains were excluded, along with four to six repertoires with anomalous nucleotide sharing. TCRdb holds this immuneACCESS table with in-frame rearrangements only. Some clones are missing; in checked studies, unresolved V genes explain under half, and the rest has no known cause. V and J calls plus clone size are reproduced from that table; the DNA served to infer D and trimming. For this sample there are roughly 150,000 clones; around 70% appear just once. The ten largest clones capture under 2.5% of the sample.

The data originate from a study of cytomegalovirus exposure and HLA in healthy donors (dated 2017 in TCRdb). As for the study more broadly: In an earlier analysis of 450 to 750 of the donors, about 260 Gb of sequence data and some 120 million unique TCR beta sequences from roughly 190 million T cells were reported. Among under 450 genotyped donors of the cohort, an average of around 240,000 unique TCR beta nucleotide sequences were sequenced per donor, approximately 20% of them non-productive. All discovery cohort repertoires had been generated on a single sequencing platform. A separate validation cohort of some 130 different subjects was used in addition to the 666-subject first cohort. Donor age, sex, ethnicity and CMV serostatus were compiled together with the repertoire data. The aim of the study was to test whether cataloging public T cell receptors could identify signatures of past pathogen exposure. Rather than using new phenotypic data, the later analysis identified candidate immune exposures from TCR beta sequences and from how often those sequences occurred across donors. Roughly 300 gigabases of sequencing data and 70 million to 100 million unique TCR sequences made up an early release that covered fewer than 650 HLA-typed donors. Because of strong linkage in the cohort, five DR-DQ haplotypes were treated as single units for association and clustering. In a later genetic analysis, genome-wide SNP genotypes for about 65% of the roughly 670 donors were used, and that subset was treated as a discovery cohort. The study profiled the T cell repertoires of under 850 subjects by immunosequencing and related them to cytomegalovirus serostatus. The number of typed donors differed by locus: about 620-630 for A, B, C, DRB1 and DQB1; 500 to 550 for DQA1; approximately 600 for DPA1; and about 450 for DPB1. A later analysis re-analyzed previously published TCR beta repertoires from 660 or so donors and added high-resolution HLA genotyping to study TCR occurrence patterns. Of the roughly 400 genotyped donors, over 70% fell in the genetic ancestry cluster associated with self-reported Caucasian donors. HLA typing included class I and class II loci at four-digit resolution. To decide whether each TCR beta V gene segment behaved as functional or pseudogenic, an earlier analysis of some 570 of the donors relied on high-throughput TCR beta sequencing. To predict cytomegalovirus infection status, the study combined high-throughput TCR immunosequencing, statistical association of individual TCRs with disease status, and machine learning.

The cohort consisted of some 730 healthy bone marrow donors. At the time of sampling, all cohort members were nominally healthy, though unrecorded immune exposures were likely present. The donor was CMV seropositive and belonged to the group of 250 to 350 seropositive cohort members. Each donor provided a peripheral blood sample, and peripheral blood mononuclear cells were used for TCR beta sequencing. Genomic DNA extraction from the blood cell samples was performed with the Qiagen DNeasy Blood Extraction Kit. The full study reports these points: The authors suggested that the approach could potentially be generalized to other disease states and immunological phenotypes. In this cohort, only TCR beta chains were sequenced, and detectable features were limited by the absence of alpha or paired-chain data. Because the 87-base-pair reads could not distinguish some IMGT-functional V segments, including TRBV6-2 and TRBV6-3, those segments were excluded. A later analysis found that TCR association rates varied across HLA loci, with DRB1 alleles showing the most associated TCRs and HLA-C alleles the fewest. According to a later analysis, parvovirus B19, influenza, CMV and Epstein-Barr virus appeared linked to several top co-occurrence clusters. An association between a missense DCLRE1C variant and V-gene and J-gene trimming of TCR beta chains was found in a later genetic analysis and replicated in an independent cohort. Three of the identified cytomegalovirus-associated TCR beta chains were confirmed in vitro to be specific for cytomegalovirus antigens. Roughly uniform sequencing depth across donors was assumed in presence/absence analyses, although this assumption may not hold. In the study, roughly 160 TCR beta chains were listed as associated with cytomegalovirus. Because HLA typing was missing for some donors at each locus, association tests included only the typed subset. A cluster of highly shared sequence variants was judged likely to represent a technical artifact of the sequencing pipeline. While some public TCRs were present in many individuals, most TCR sequences turned up only very rarely across donors. Strong co-occurrence of HLA alleles, especially DR and DQ, made assigning TCR associations to individual alleles difficult. CMV serostatus was the only immune exposure information available for the cohort. Cytomegalovirus status was reported to be diagnosed by the classifier with high specificity and sensitivity in both the original and validation cohorts. Correlated functional status among segregating V segments might be attributable to linkage disequilibrium, but an unknown experimental factor could not be ruled out. At a false discovery rate of 0.05, a later analysis linked roughly 17,000 TCR beta sequences to specific HLA alleles. Broadly in line with IMGT annotations, most TCR beta V segments showed up in productive rearrangements about 87% or about 30% of the time in an earlier analysis of 587 of the donors. In a later analysis, most CMV-associated TCR beta chains were found to appear HLA-restricted, with HLA associations seemingly driven largely by CMV exposure. According to a later genetic analysis, donors in an Asian-associated ancestry cluster had fewer N-insertions in productive TCRs than the approximately 670-donor mean. A later analysis found that HLA-associated TCR beta chains were more clonally expanded and had lower generation probabilities than equally common non-associated chains. A further reported finding was that TCR beta sequences accurately predicted the HLA-A and HLA-B alleles for most subjects in the first cohort. Seventeen rarely observed V segments, including chromosome 9 orphons, were excluded from the earlier analysis of a few hundred of the donors because counts were too low.

This chain is built from TRBV6-1 and TRBJ2-3; TRBD2 is a possible D gene, resting on 6 matching bases. The sequenced sample was PBMCs. The TCR comes from a woman in her sixties or seventies in good health and CMV-seropositive. The CDR3 protein: CASSESSGSTDTQYF. The nucleotides read TGTGCCAGCAGTGAGAGTAGCGGAAGCACAGATACGCAGTATTTT.